Following are 8 T cell receptor beta chains from one sample sequenced in a study of identical twins. TCRdb analysed the 5' RACE reads with MiXCR anew, one entry per CDR3 protein. The table records 200,000 to 300,000 distinct CDR3 sequences, approximately 7.3% of them present only once. The data also belong to a second study, concerning yellow fever vaccine responses in identical twins.

Material: CD8+ T cells sorted from blood. These receptors originate from a woman between 18 and 30 years old in good health.

The chain carries TRBV3-1 and TRBJ2-3; 13 positions match TRBD2. Germline CDR1 reads LGHDT; CDR2 reads YNNKEL (reference sequence). The trim removed 1 base at V and 1 base at J, leaving 17 bases unmatched. This CDR3 has 22 residues. This CDR3 is CASSQGPDDSTSGRIGTDTQYF. DNA for the CDR3: TGTGCCAGCAGCCAAGGACCCGACGACTCGACTAGCGGGAGGATTGGCACAGATACGCAGTATTTT.

This chain links TRBV9 with TRBJ2-1; D not resolved. Germline-derived CDR1 and CDR2 are SGDLS and YYNGEE. Trimming took off 4 bases at V and 2 bases at J, with 10 bases between the two ends. This CDR3 has 14 residues. DNA for the CDR3: TGTGCCAGCAGCCCCACGGCCCCCTACAATGAGCAGTTCTTC. Residues: CASSPTAPYNEQFF.

The DNA of the CDR3 is TGTGCCAGCATTACGGCGGCGAGCTCCTATAATTCACCCCTCCACTTT. It encodes CASITAASSYNSPLHF. The V gene is TRBV28, the J gene TRBJ1-6; D gene unclear. The length of the CDR3 is 16 residues. The germline gives CDR1 MDHEN, CDR2 SYDVKM. Between the trimmed V and J ends, which lost 7 bases and 0 bases, there was a span of 13 bases.

The chain uses TRBV10-3 and TRBJ2-7; 13 bases are shared with TRBD2. V shed 3 bases and J 5 bases; nucleotides not matched to a gene: 1. Germline V lookup: CDR1 ENHRY, CDR2 SYGVKD. This CDR3 spans 14 amino acids. The CDR3 loop is CAISDGLAGDEQYF. For the CDR3, the DNA is TGTGCCATCAGTGATGGACTAGCGGGAGACGAGCAGTACTTC.

Ten or more counts support this clonotype. This rearrangement joins TRBV3-1 to TRBJ2-1; 8 positions match TRBD1. The J segment lost 2 bases and the V segment lost 9 bases, leaving 9 bases of the junction unmatched. The CDR3 consists of 15 residues. The V gene's germline CDR1 is LGHDT and CDR2 YNNKEL (reference sequence). The CDR3 DNA reads as TGTGCCAGTTCCCTTCAGGGGGCCCCCTACAATGAGCAGTTCTTC. Translated: CASSLQGAPYNEQFF.

The sample holds a few counts of this clonotype. V is TRBV9 and J is TRBJ1-2, with a possible D match to TRBD1 (5 bases). This CDR3 contains 14 residues. Trimming left V 3 bases short and J 6 bases short, with 15 bases between. Germline V gene lookup returns CDR1 SGDLS and CDR2 YYNGEE. CDR3 nucleotides: TGTGCCAGCAGCGCGCTTCGGGGGAGTGATGGCTACACCTTC. As protein: CASSALRGSDGYTF. The full variable domain, rest sourced from reference TRBV9 and TRBJ1-2, is DSGVTQTPKHLITATGQRVTLRCSPRSGDLSVYWYQQSLDQGLQFLIQYYNGEERAKGNILERFSAQQFPDLHSELNLSSLELGDSALYFCASSALRGSDGYTFGSGTRLTVV.

The rearrangement joins TRBV12-3 or TRBV12-4 to TRBJ2-7; no firm D call. This CDR3 comprises 12 residues. Trimming stripped 5 bases from V and 4 bases from J, with 9 bases between. DNA of the CDR3: TGTGCCAGCAGTCCACGGTCGTACGAGCAGTACTTC. It encodes CASSPRSYEQYF.

This clonotype was seen a few times. J is TRBJ2-5 and V is TRBV5-1; TRBD2 might be the D (6 bases). V shed 3 bases and J shed 5 bases, with 14 bases lying between them. The CDR3 runs 14 residues. CDR1 is SGHRS, CDR2 YFSETQ, per germline. The CDR3 DNA follows: TGCGCCAGCAGCTCCGGGACTGAGTCGGAGACCCAGTACTTC. Protein product: CASSSGTESETQYF.